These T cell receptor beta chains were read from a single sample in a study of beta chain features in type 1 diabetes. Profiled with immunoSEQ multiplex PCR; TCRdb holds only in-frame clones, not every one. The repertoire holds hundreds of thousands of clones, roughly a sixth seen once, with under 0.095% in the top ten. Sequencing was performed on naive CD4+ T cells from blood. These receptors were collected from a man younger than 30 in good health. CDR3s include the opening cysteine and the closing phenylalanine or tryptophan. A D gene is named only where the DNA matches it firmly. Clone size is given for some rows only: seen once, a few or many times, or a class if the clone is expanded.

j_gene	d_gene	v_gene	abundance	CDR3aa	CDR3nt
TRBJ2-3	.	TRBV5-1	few	CASSLVTRATDTQYF	TGCGCCAGCAGCTTGGTGACTAGAGCCACAGATACGCAGTATTTT
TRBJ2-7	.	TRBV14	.	CASSQVWAEQYF	TGTGCCAGCAGCCAAGTCTGGGCCGAGCAGTACTTC
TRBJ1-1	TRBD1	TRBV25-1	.	CASIDRGATEAFF	TGTGCCAGCATAGACAGGGGGGCCACTGAAGCTTTCTTT
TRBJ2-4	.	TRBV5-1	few	CASSLVEGRNIQYF	TGCGCCAGCAGCTTGGTGGAGGGTAGAAACATTCAGTACTTC
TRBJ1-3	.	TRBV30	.	CAWSVRGWADPPPGNTIYF	TGTGCCTGGAGTGTACGTGGGTGGGCAGATCCCCCCCCTGGAAACACCATATATTTT
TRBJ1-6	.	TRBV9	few	CASSARVDNSPLHF	TGTGCCAGCAGCGCCCGGGTTGATAATTCACCCCTCCACTTT
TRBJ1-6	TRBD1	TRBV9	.	CASSVRGRSPLHF	TGTGCCAGCAGCGTAAGGGGGCGGTCACCCCTCCACTTT
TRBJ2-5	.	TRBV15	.	CATSRGGLRIQETQYF	TGTGCCACCAGCCGAGGCGGGCTAAGGATACAAGAGACCCAGTACTTC
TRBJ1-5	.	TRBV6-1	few	CASSEGPGSNQPQHF	TGTGCCAGCAGTGAAGGTCCCGGTAGCAATCAGCCCCAGCATTTT
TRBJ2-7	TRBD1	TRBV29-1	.	CSVEDAGTAYEQYF	TGCAGCGTTGAAGATGCCGGGACAGCTTACGAGCAGTACTTC
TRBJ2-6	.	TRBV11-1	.	CASSLSGSPTGANVLTF	TGTGCCAGCAGCTTATCCGGGTCCCCTACTGGGGCCAACGTCCTGACTTTC
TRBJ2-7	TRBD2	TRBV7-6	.	CASSLAGRGIGWEQYF	TGTGCCAGCAGCTTAGCCGGGAGGGGGATTGGCTGGGAGCAGTACTTC
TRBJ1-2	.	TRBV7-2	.	CASSLRALGGPLVGYTF	TGTGCCAGCAGCTTAAGGGCCTTGGGGGGCCCTCTCGTTGGCTACACCTTC
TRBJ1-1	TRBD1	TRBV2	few	CASSETGASNTEAFF	TGTGCCAGCAGTGAGACAGGGGCATCCAACACTGAAGCTTTCTTT
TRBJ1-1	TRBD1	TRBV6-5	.	CASRPPGQPNTEAFF	TGTGCCAGCAGACCCCCGGGACAGCCGAACACTGAAGCTTTCTTT
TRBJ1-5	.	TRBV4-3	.	CASSQDRGGSNQPQHF	TGCGCCAGCAGCCAAGATCGGGGAGGGAGCAATCAGCCCCAGCATTTT
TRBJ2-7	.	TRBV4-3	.	CASSQKGHGSYEQYF	TGCGCCAGCAGCCAAAAGGGACACGGTTCCTACGAGCAGTACTTC
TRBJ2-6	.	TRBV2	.	CASSRSSGANVLTF	TGTGCCAGCTCGCGGAGCTCTGGGGCCAACGTCCTGACTTTC
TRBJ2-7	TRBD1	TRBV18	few	CASSTSGTGLYEQYF	TGTGCCAGCTCAACCTCCGGGACAGGCCTCTACGAGCAGTACTTC
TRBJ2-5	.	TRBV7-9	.	CASSLASQETQYF	TGTGCCAGCAGCTTAGCCAGCCAAGAGACCCAGTACTTC
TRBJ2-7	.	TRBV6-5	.	CASEGGAYEQYF	TGTGCCAGCGAAGGCGGAGCCTACGAGCAGTACTTC
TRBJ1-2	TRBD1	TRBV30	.	CAWMGPGGVGGYTF	TGTGCCTGGATGGGGCCAGGGGGCGTAGGGGGCTACACCTTC
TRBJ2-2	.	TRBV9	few	CASSVDSTGELFF	TGTGCCAGCAGCGTAGACAGCACCGGGGAGCTGTTTTTT
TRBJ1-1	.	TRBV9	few	CASSVLMNTEAFF	TGTGCCAGCAGCGTCCTAATGAACACTGAAGCTTTCTTT
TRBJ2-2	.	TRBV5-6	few	CASRSGRSGELFF	TGTGCCAGCAGATCCGGTCGGTCCGGGGAGCTGTTTTTT
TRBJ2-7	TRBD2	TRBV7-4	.	CASSREIAGGREQYF	TGTGCCAGCAGCCGGGAGATAGCGGGAGGCCGGGAGCAGTACTTC
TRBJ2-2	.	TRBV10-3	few	CAISFTYNTGELFF	TGTGCCATCAGTTTTACTTACAACACCGGGGAGCTGTTTTTT
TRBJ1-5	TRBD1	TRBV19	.	CASSRQGRVSQPQHF	TGTGCCAGTAGTAGACAGGGGCGAGTAAGTCAGCCCCAGCATTTT
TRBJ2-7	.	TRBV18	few	CASSPRVTDYEQYF	TGTGCCAGCTCACCACGAGTCACAGACTACGAGCAGTACTTC
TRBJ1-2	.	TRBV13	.	CASSLIRNYGYTF	TGTGCCAGCAGCTTAATACGGAACTATGGCTACACCTTC
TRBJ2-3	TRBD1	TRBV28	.	CASSLSGQGPDTQYF	TGTGCCAGCAGTTTATCGGGACAGGGCCCAGATACGCAGTATTTT
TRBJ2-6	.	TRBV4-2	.	CASSQGTQDSGANVLTF	TGTGCCAGCAGCCAAGGGACGCAAGACTCTGGGGCCAACGTCCTGACTTTC
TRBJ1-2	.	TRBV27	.	CASSPLMGYGYTF	TGTGCCAGCAGTCCCCTCATGGGCTATGGCTACACCTTC
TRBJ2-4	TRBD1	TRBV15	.	CATSRDRGQSDLAKNIQYF	TGTGCCACCAGCAGAGATAGGGGACAGAGCGATCTAGCCAAAAACATTCAGTACTTC
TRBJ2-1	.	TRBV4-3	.	CASSQVTGSSYNEQFF	TGCGCCAGCAGCCAAGTCACGGGGAGCTCCTACAATGAGCAGTTCTTC
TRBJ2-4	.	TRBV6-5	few	CASSYSGRVAKNIQYF	TGTGCCAGCAGTTACTCGGGCAGGGTTGCCAAAAACATTCAGTACTTC
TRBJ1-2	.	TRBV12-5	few	CASGLAGADGYTF	TGTGCTAGTGGCCTAGCGGGGGCGGATGGCTACACCTTC
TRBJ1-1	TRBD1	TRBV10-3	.	CAIRTAQGVEAFF	TGTGCCATCAGGACCGCACAGGGGGTTGAAGCTTTCTTT
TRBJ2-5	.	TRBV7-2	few	CASSSLGVETQYF	TGTGCCAGCAGTTCTCTAGGGGTGGAGACCCAGTACTTC
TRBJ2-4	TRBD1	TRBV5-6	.	CASSPDRFRNIQYF	TGTGCCAGCAGCCCGGACAGGTTTAGAAACATTCAGTACTTC
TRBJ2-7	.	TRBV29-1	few	CSVDTSQDFGSYEQYF	TGCAGCGTAGACACATCACAAGACTTCGGATCCTACGAGCAGTACTTC
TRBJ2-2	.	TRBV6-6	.	CASRWRLEGVTGELFF	TGTGCCAGCAGGTGGCGGCTAGAGGGAGTCACCGGGGAGCTGTTTTTT
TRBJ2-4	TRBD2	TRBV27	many	CASGLAGGNIQYF	TGTGCCAGCGGGCTAGCGGGGGGTAACATTCAGTACTTC
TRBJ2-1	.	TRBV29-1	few	CSVEDQGGAYNEQFF	TGCAGCGTTGAAGATCAGGGGGGAGCCTACAATGAGCAGTTCTTC